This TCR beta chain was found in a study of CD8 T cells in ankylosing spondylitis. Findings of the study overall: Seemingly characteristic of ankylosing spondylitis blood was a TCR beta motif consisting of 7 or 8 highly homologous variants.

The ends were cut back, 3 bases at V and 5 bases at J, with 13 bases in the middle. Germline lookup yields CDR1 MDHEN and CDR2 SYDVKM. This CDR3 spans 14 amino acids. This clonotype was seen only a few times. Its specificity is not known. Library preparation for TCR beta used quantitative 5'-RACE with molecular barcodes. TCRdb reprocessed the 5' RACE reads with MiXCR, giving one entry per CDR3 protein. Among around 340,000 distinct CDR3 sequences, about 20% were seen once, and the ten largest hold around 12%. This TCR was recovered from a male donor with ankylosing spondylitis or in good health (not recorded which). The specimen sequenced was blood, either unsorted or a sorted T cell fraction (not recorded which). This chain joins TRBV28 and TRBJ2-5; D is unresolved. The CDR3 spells CASSFRSGRETQYF. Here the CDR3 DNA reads TGTGCCAGCAGTTTTCGGTCGGGCCGGGAGACCCAGTACTTC.